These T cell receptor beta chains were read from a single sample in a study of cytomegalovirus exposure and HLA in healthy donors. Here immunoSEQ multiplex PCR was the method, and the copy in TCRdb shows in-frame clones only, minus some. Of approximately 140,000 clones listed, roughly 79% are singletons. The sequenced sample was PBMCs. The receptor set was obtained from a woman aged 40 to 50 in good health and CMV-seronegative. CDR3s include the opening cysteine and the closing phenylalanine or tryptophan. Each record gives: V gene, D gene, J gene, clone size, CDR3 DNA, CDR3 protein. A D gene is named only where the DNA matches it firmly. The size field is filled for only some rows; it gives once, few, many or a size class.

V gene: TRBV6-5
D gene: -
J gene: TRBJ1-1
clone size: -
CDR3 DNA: TGTGCCAGCAGTAAGGGGTTAACTGAAGCTTTCTTT
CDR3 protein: CASSKGLTEAFF

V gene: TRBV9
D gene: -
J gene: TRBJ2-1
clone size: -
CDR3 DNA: TGTGCCAGCAGCTCGACAGGTACATACAATGAGCAGTTCTTC
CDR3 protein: CASSSTGTYNEQFF

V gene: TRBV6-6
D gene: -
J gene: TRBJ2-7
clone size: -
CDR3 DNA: TGTGCCAGCAGTTACTCGAGGACATCGTACGAGCAGTACTTC
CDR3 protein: CASSYSRTSYEQYF

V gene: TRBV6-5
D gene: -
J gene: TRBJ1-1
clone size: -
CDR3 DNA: TGTGCCAGCTTAGGGAGGGGTATCCAGAACACTGAAGCTTTCTTT
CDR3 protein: CASLGRGIQNTEAFF

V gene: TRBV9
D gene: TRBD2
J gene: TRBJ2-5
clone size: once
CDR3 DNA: TGTGCCAGCAGCCCTAGACTAGCGGGAGGCCAAGAGACCCAGTACTTC
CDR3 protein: CASSPRLAGGQETQYF

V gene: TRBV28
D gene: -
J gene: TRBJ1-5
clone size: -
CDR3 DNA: TGTGCCAGCAGCCCTACCTATCAGCCCCAGCATTTT
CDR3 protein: CASSPTYQPQHF

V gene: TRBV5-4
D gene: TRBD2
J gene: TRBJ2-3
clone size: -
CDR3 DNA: TGTGCCAGCAGCCCCCTCCGGGGGGTAAGCACAGATACGCAGTATTTT
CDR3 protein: CASSPLRGVSTDTQYF

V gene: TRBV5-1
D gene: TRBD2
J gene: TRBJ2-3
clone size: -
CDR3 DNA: TGCGCCAGCAGCCGAAGATCTCAGGGAGGGAGGACAGATACGCAGTATTTT
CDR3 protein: CASSRRSQGGRTDTQYF

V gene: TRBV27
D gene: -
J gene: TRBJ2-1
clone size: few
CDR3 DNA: TGTGCCAGCACCCTTTTTGCGAGCGCCTCCTACAATGAGCAGTTCTTC
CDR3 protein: CASTLFASASYNEQFF

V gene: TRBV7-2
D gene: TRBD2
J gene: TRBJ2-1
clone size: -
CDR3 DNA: TGTGCCAGCAGCTCGGGGGTGACCCTCGGGGGGGATGAGCAGTTCTTC
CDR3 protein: CASSSGVTLGGDEQFF

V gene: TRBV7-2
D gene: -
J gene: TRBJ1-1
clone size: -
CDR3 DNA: TGTGCCAGCAGCCCCCAGGGGCAGTTGAACACTGAAGCTTTCTTT
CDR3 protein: CASSPQGQLNTEAFF

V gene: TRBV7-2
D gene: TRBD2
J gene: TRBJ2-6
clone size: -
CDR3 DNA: TGTGCCAGCAGCCTCCTTGGGGGGGCTGGGGCCAACGTCCTGACTTTC
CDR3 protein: CASSLLGGAGANVLTF

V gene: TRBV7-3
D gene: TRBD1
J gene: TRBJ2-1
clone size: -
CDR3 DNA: TGTGCCAGCAGCCCGGGACAGAATTACAATGAGCAGTTCTTC
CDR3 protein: CASSPGQNYNEQFF